The clone carrying this TCR beta chain was seen a single time. The antigen is undetermined. Germline lookup yields CDR1 MDHEN and CDR2 SYDVKM. CDR3 length equals 13 residues. The V and J ends lost 5 bases and 11 bases, in that order; junction bases with no gene match: 9. Specified time point: week 5, during vaccination. The study gave 300 ug of mutant IDH1 20-mer peptide per vaccine dose, with topical imiquimod. Some clones are missing from TCRdb's copy, which holds only in-frame ones; the method was immunoSEQ multiplex PCR. The sample records 70,000 to 90,000 clones, roughly 91% being singletons. The sample comes from a study of a mutant IDH1 vaccine in newly diagnosed glioma.

The sequence derives from a woman aged 50 to 60 with glioma. Here the sequenced sample was PBMCs, taken from a glioma patient whose treatment included an IDH1 peptide vaccine. V and J are TRBV28 and TRBJ1-1, with 9 positions matching TRBD1. CDR3: CASSNLQGARAFF. The CDR3 coding sequence is TGTGCCAGCAGTAATCTACAGGGGGCACGGGCTTTCTTT.